This T cell receptor beta chain derives from a study of T cell responses to AZD1222 COVID-19 vaccine. General observations from the study: None of the repertoires were sampled until the peak T cell response had passed. Regions 160-218 and 743-854 dominated among vaccine-associated CD4 TCRs spanning spike. There were mostly white British donors and more females than males, and clonal diversity was possibly underestimated. At baseline, just five to seven AZD1222 recipients tested seropositive.

Germline V gene sequence: CDR1 SNHLY, CDR2 FYNNEI. The CDR3 spans 11 residues. V dropped 7 bases and J dropped 7 bases, with 10 bases sitting between them. In its sample, this clone was seen once. Its antigen is currently unknown. The assay was immunoSEQ multiplex PCR, and TCRdb's table has in-frame clones only and misses some. Among 28,000 or so clones, just over 85% were seen once, and the ten largest hold 2.5% to 3%. The V and J genes are TRBV2 and TRBJ1-1; D is ambiguous. The sequenced sample was peripheral blood, obtained 28 days after the second AZD1222 dose. This sequence originates from an adult who received the AZD1222 COVID-19 vaccine. DNA of the CDR3: TGTGCCAGCATGCTCAGTAGTGAAGCTTTCTTT. It translates to CASMLSSEAFF.